Following are 12 T cell receptor beta chains from one sample sequenced in a study of T-cell memory formation after mild COVID-19. Using its own MiXCR run on the 5' RACE reads, TCRdb lists one record per CDR3 protein. The table records a few hundred thousand distinct CDR3 sequences, roughly 21% of them present only once. Input material: PBMCs or a T cell subset sorted from them (not recorded which). The origin of the receptors is an adult woman who had mild COVID-19 (a few samples of this study predate the infection). Cell type and time point are not known.

In its sample, this clonotype was seen a few times. The rearrangement links TRBV18 to TRBJ1-2; D gene ambiguous. The CDR3 is 15 residues long. Trimming took 2 bases from V and 4 from J, leaving 14 bases between them. The germline gives CDR1 KGHSH, CDR2 LQKENI. Here the CDR3 reads CASSPNAEGFYGYTF. In nucleotides, the CDR3 is TGTGCCAGCTCACCAAACGCTGAGGGCTTCTATGGCTACACCTTC. The whole variable domain, remainder taken from reference TRBV18 and TRBJ1-2, is NAGVMQNPRHLVRRRGQEARLRCSPMKGHSHVYWYRQLPEEGLKFMVYLQKENIIDESGMPKERFSAEFPKEGPSILRIQQVVRGDSAAYFCASSPNAEGFYGYTFGSGTRLTVV.

The gene calls are TRBV20-1 and TRBJ2-5; D is uncertain. The CDR3 has 13 residues. V was clipped by 5 bases and J by 0 bases, with 10 bases between them. The germline V gene has CDR1 DFQATT and CDR2 SNEGSKA (reference sequence). CDR3 residues: CSASRTDQETQYF. In DNA form, the CDR3 reads TGCAGTGCTTCCAGGACCGACCAAGAGACCCAGTACTTC.

This chain links TRBV2 with TRBJ2-7; 10 nucleotides line up with TRBD2. CDR1 is SNHLY and CDR2 is FYNNEI in the germline V gene. This CDR3 has 14 residues. V gave up 3 bases and J gave up 4 bases; unmatched junction bases: 3. CDR3 DNA: TGTGCCAGCAGTGAGGCTAGCGGGGGATACGAGCAGTACTTC. Translating it yields CASSEASGGYEQYF.

A note on this clonotype: Compared with germline, one end of the junction differs, possibly owing to a read error. The chain uses TRBV7-7 and TRBJ2-1; D call uncertain. CDR3 length equals 12 residues. Germline loops: CDR1 SSHAT, CDR2 FNYEAQ (reference sequence). CDR3 sequence: CASSFGKGEQFF. The DNA of the CDR3 is TGTGCTAGCAGCTTCGGTAAAGGGGAGCAGTTCTTC.

In its sample, this clonotype was seen a few times. CDR3 bases: TGTGCCAGCAGAGACAGGGTGAACACTGAAGCTTTCTTT. It specifies CASRDRVNTEAFF. This chain links TRBV6-6 with TRBJ1-1, with 7 bases aligning to TRBD1. The length of the CDR3 is 13 residues. Germline V gene data show CDR1 as MNHNY and CDR2 as SVGAGI (reference sequence). V shed 6 bases and J 0 bases; nucleotides not matched to a gene: 1.

The genes are TRBV9 and TRBJ2-3; 10 bases map to TRBD2. J was trimmed by 0 bases and V by 0 bases; bases with no gene match: 4. Germline V gives CDR1 SGDLS, CDR2 YYNGEE. The CDR3 has 17 residues. The CDR3 region has the DNA TGTGCCAGCAGCGTAGGGGGACTAGCGCCTAGCACAGATACGCAGTATTTT. This encodes CASSVGGLAPSTDTQYF.

This clonotype was counted a few times. The V gene is TRBV28, the J gene TRBJ2-1; the D gene is possibly TRBD1 (6 bases). Trimming pared 6 bases from V and 12 bases from J, leaving 18 bases between. Germline-derived CDR1 and CDR2 are MDHEN and SYDVKM. There are 13 residues in the CDR3. This CDR3 reads CASSQDRSRGQFF. The CDR3 nucleotides are TGTGCCAGCAGCCAAGACAGGTCAAGGGGGCAGTTCTTC.

The V call is TRBV4-2, the J call TRBJ2-7; no clear D gene. The V gene lost 7 bases and the J gene lost 1 base, with 14 bases spanning the gap. The length of the CDR3 is 14 residues. The germline V gene encodes CDR1 LGHNA and CDR2 YNFKEQ. Written as DNA, the CDR3 is TGTGCCAGCAAAAGGTGGCAGAATTCCTACGAGCAGTACTTC. Its protein is CASKRWQNSYEQYF.

The chain recombines TRBV18 with TRBJ2-7; the D gene is possibly TRBD1 (7 bases). The germline V gene has CDR1 KGHSH and CDR2 LQKENI. The V end was cut by 2 bases, the J end by 7 bases, with 18 bases between. There are 15 residues in the CDR3. CDR3 region: CASSPILADRREQYF. The CDR3 DNA follows: TGTGCCAGCTCACCAATATTAGCGGACAGGAGAGAGCAGTACTTC.

The chain couples TRBV12-3 or TRBV12-4 to TRBJ2-1, with 10 bases fitting TRBD2. The CDR3 is 16 residues long. Germline trimming cut 6 bases from V and 6 bases from J; bases unmatched to any gene: 11. In nucleotides, the CDR3 is TGTGCCAGCAGAAATCGAGCGGGAGGGCATCCCAATGAGCAGTTCTTC. This codes for CASRNRAGGHPNEQFF.

This clonotype was recorded a few times. The chain recombines TRBV3-1 with TRBJ1-4; the D is unclear. In germline, CDR1 is LGHDT, CDR2 YNNKEL (reference sequence). The V and J ends lost 3 bases and 3 bases respectively, with 8 bases between them. The CDR3 is made up of 14 amino acids. The CDR3 DNA follows: TGTGCCAGCAGCCATCGCGGTGCTAATGAAAAACTGTTTTTT. Residues: CASSHRGANEKLFF. Full variable domain (missing parts from reference TRBV3-1 and TRBJ1-4): DTAVSQTPKYLVTQMGNDKSIKCEQNLGHDTMYWYKQDSKKFLKIMFSYNNKELIINETVPNRFSPKSPDKAHLNLHINSLELGDSAVYFCASSHRGANEKLFFGSGTQLSVL.

This rearrangement joins TRBV11-2 to TRBJ1-6; D might be TRBD1 (5 bases). The CDR3 has 15 residues. Per germline, CDR1 SGHAT and CDR2 FQNNGV. V lost 7 bases to trimming and J lost 7 bases, with 17 bases between them. CDR3: CASTASRGLNSPLHF. The DNA of the CDR3 is TGTGCCAGCACCGCGTCCCGGGGCCTGAATTCACCCCTCCACTTT.